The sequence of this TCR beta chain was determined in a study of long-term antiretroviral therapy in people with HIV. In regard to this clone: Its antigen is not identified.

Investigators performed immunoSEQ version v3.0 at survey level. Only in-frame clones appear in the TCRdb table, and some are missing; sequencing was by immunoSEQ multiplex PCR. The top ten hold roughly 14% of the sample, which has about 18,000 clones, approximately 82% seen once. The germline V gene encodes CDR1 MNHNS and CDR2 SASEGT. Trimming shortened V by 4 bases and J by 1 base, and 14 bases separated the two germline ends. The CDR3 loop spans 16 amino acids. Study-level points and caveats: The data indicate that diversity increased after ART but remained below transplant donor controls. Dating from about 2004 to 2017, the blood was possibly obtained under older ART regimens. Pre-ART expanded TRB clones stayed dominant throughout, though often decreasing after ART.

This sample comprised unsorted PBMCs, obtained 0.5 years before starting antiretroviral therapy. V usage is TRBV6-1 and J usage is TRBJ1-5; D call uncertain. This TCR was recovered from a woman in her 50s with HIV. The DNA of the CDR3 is TGTGCCAGCAGTGCCCCCCCCGGGATAAGCAATCAGCCCCAGCATTTT. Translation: CASSAPPGISNQPQHF.